This T cell receptor beta chain was sequenced during a study of vaccination and CD4 T cells after COVID-19. Treatment here: approximately 10-day PBMC culture with coronavirus spike peptide pools or control peptides (ViraFEST assay). Findings and caveats of the study: Although the median of SARS-CoV-2-reactive clonotypes rose from about 20 to 38, the change was not significant.

An Oncomine TCR Beta short-read assay was used to sequence the DNA from cultured CD4+ T cells. From the PCR reads, TCRdb called clonotypes with MiXCR, one entry per CDR3 protein. The top ten hold approximately 25% of the sample, which has 9,000 to 13,000 distinct CDR3 sequences, around 23% seen once. Comment on this clonotype: Antigen unknown.

The specimen comprised CD4+ T cells from blood, cultured in vitro, sampled after SARS-CoV-2 vaccination. This sequence originates from a human donor who had recovered from COVID-19.

CDR3 amino acids: CASSDLVLAGLGPYNEQFF. In DNA form, the CDR3 reads TGTGCCAGCAGTGACCTGGTGCTAGCGGGACTTGGCCCCTACAATGAGCAGTTCTTC. V and J are TRBV6-6 and TRBJ2-1, with 9 bases fitting TRBD2. Germline V gives CDR1 MNHNY, CDR2 SVGAGI (reference sequence). This CDR3 contains 19 residues. J lost 2 bases, V lost 5 bases, and 16 bases had no gene match.